A selection of T cell receptor beta chains follows, all from one sample in a study of T cells in Graves' hyperthyroidism and ophthalmopathy. TCRdb redid the calling of the multiplex PCR reads with MiXCR, one entry per CDR3 protein. Of hundreds of thousands of distinct CDR3 sequences detected, about 45% appear once; the ten largest clones hold about 8.2%. Specimen: peripheral blood or thyroid tissue (not recorded which). The source of these receptors is a young woman with Graves' hyperthyroidism. Each CDR3 is given with its conserved first and last residue. The D gene is left open where the match is weak. The size field is filled for only some rows; it gives once, few, many or a size class.

J | length | D | V | size | CDR3 | DNA
TRBJ2-7 | 13 | - | TRBV6-1 | few | CASSLSQAGEQYF | TGTGCCAGCAGTTTATCGCAGGCCGGCGAGCAGTACTTC
TRBJ2-6 | 18 | - | TRBV15 | - | CATSSSISGSSGANVLTF | TGTGCCACCAGCAGCTCGATATCCGGTTCCTCTGGGGCCAACGTCCTGACTTTC
TRBJ1-4 | 14 | TRBD1 | TRBV5-1 | few | CASSFSTGDEKLFF | TGCGCCAGCAGCTTTAGCACAGGGGATGAAAAACTGTTTTTT
TRBJ2-2 | 16 | - | TRBV9 | few | CASTPLGSGNTGELFF | TGTGCCAGCACCCCCCTCGGGAGCGGTAACACCGGGGAGCTGTTTTTT
TRBJ2-7 | 14 | - | TRBV7-9 | - | CASSPLGQLYEQYF | TGTGCCAGCAGTCCTCTAGGACAGTTGTACGAGCAGTACTTC
TRBJ1-2 | 11 | - | TRBV12-3/TRBV12-4 | many | CASSPDSGYTF | TGTGCCAGCAGCCCGGACAGTGGCTACACCTTC
TRBJ2-5 | 14 | TRBD1 | TRBV10-3 | - | CAISGETGGETQYF | TGTGCCATCAGTGGTGAGACAGGGGGAGAGACCCAGTACTTC
TRBJ1-6 | 16 | TRBD1 | TRBV6-1 | - | CASSEALLDRGTPLHF | TGTGCCAGCAGTGAAGCGCTTCTGGACAGGGGTACACCCCTCCACTTT
TRBJ1-5 | 14 | TRBD1 | TRBV6-1 | - | CASNLGQGIQPQHF | TGTGCCAGCAACCTCGGACAGGGGATTCAGCCCCAGCATTTT
TRBJ1-4 | 11 | - | TRBV12-3/TRBV12-4 | - | CASTNDEKLFF | TGTGCCAGCACCAACGATGAAAAACTGTTTTTT
TRBJ1-2 | 15 | - | TRBV6-5 | - | CAISYGPATNYGYTF | TGTGCCATCAGTTACGGACCGGCAACTAACTATGGCTACACCTTC
TRBJ1-2 | 13 | TRBD1 | TRBV2 | once | CARTGTAQYGYTF | TGTGCCCGCACCGGGACAGCGCAATATGGCTACACCTTC
TRBJ1-4 | 15 | - | TRBV19 | once | CASTPSGGANEKLFF | TGTGCCAGTACCCCGTCGGGCGGGGCGAATGAAAAACTGTTTTTT
TRBJ2-2 | 13 | - | TRBV24-1 | many | CATSAANTGELFF | TGTGCCACCAGTGCAGCGAACACCGGGGAGCTGTTTTTT
TRBJ1-1 | 14 | TRBD1 | TRBV19 | few | CASSTRQGWTEAFF | TGTGCCAGTAGTACGAGACAGGGTTGGACTGAAGCTTTCTTT
TRBJ2-7 | 15 | - | TRBV7-2 | - | CASSLGAGSDYEQYF | TGTGCCAGCAGCTTAGGGGCAGGTTCAGACTACGAGCAGTACTTC
TRBJ2-6 | 18 | - | TRBV6-5 | - | CASSYSGGGYSGANVLTF | TGTGCCAGCAGTTACTCGGGGGGCGGGTACTCTGGGGCCAACGTCCTGACTTTC
TRBJ1-2 | 11 | - | TRBV24-1 | - | CATSDQGGYTF | TGTGCCACCAGTGATCAAGGGGGCTACACCTTC
TRBJ1-4 | 14 | - | TRBV5-1 | once | CASSFLGGDGKLFF | TGCGCCAGCAGCTTCCTTGGGGGCGATGGAAAACTGTTTTTT
TRBJ2-7 | 15 | TRBD2 | TRBV7-9 | - | CASTKTSGMINEQYF | TGTGCCAGCACCAAAACTAGCGGGATGATCAACGAGCAGTACTTC
TRBJ1-6 | 16 | TRBD1 | TRBV25-1 | - | CASSEYKGTANSPLHF | TGTGCCAGCAGTGAATATAAGGGGACAGCGAATTCACCCCTCCACTTT
TRBJ2-7 | 14 | - | TRBV10-3 | many | CAISGASSQYEQYF | TGTGCCATCAGTGGAGCTAGCAGTCAGTACGAGCAGTACTTC
TRBJ1-4 | 14 | - | TRBV4-2 | - | CASSQKQGNEKLFF | TGTGCCAGCAGCCAAAAACAGGGAAATGAAAAACTGTTTTTT
TRBJ1-4 | 13 | - | TRBV9 | - | CASSPSVNEKLFF | TGTGCCAGCTCACCGAGCGTAAATGAAAAACTGTTTTTT
TRBJ1-1 | 13 | - | TRBV29-1 | - | CSVEGKGHLQAFF | TGCAGCGTTGAGGGAAAAGGACACCTTCAAGCTTTCTTT
TRBJ1-6 | 13 | - | TRBV10-2 | many | CASSETGNSPLHF | TGCGCCAGCAGTGAGACAGGGAATTCACCCCTCCACTTT
TRBJ2-5 | 15 | - | TRBV4-1 | - | CASSHATGFRETQYF | TGCGCCAGCAGCCATGCTACAGGGTTTCGCGAGACCCAGTACTTC
TRBJ2-7 | 13 | TRBD2 | TRBV7-9 | - | CASSLAGANEQYF | TGTGCCAGCAGCCTAGCGGGAGCCAACGAGCAGTACTTC
TRBJ2-7 | 14 | TRBD1 | TRBV10-3 | - | CAISLGQGIYEQYF | TGTGCCATCAGTCTGGGACAGGGGATCTACGAGCAGTACTTC
TRBJ2-5 | 15 | - | TRBV10-3 | - | CASSPQLAEEETQYF | TGTGCCAGCAGCCCCCAACTAGCTGAAGAGGAGACCCAGTACTTC
TRBJ2-2 | 16 | - | TRBV2 | - | CASKTGTSNSSGELFF | TGTGCCAGCAAGACCGGGACGTCGAATTCGTCCGGGGAGCTGTTTTTT
TRBJ2-5 | 8 | - | TRBV24-1 | many | CAQETQYF | TGTGCCCAAGAGACCCAGTACTTC
TRBJ2-3 | 13 | - | TRBV4-1 | once | CASSQRDSDTQYF | TGTGCCAGCAGCCAACGCGACTCAGATACGCAGTATTTT